A single sample is the source of the 24 T cell receptor beta chains below, sequenced in a study of control samples from healthy donors and cancer patients. The repertoire was sequenced with immunoSEQ multiplex PCR; TCRdb's copy has only in-frame clones and lacks some. The sample comprises about 170,000 clones, 80% to 90% of which are singletons, and more than 10% rests with the top ten. What was sequenced was blood. The receptors were sampled from a young man in good health.

In nucleotides, the CDR3 is TGTGCCAGCAGCGTCTTCGTCGGCGGGAGCCCCGGGGAGCTGTTTTTT. Protein: CASSVFVGGSPGELFF. The chain is built from TRBV3-1 (or the pseudogene TRBV3-2) and TRBJ2-2; 7 positions agree with TRBD2. Germline CDR1 and CDR2: LGHDT and YNNKEL (reference sequence). With V trimmed by 5 bases and J by 6 bases, 12 bases remained unmatched. The length of the CDR3 is 16 residues.

V gene TRBV15 combines with J gene TRBJ1-4; D is unclear. The V and J ends lost 0 bases and 12 bases respectively, with 17 bases between them. CDR3 size: 15 residues. The V gene's germline CDR1 is LNHNV and CDR2 YYDKDF (reference sequence). The chain's CDR3 is CATSRDWDPSAELFF. The CDR3 DNA is TGTGCCACCAGCAGAGATTGGGATCCGTCGGCGGAACTGTTTTTT.

The CDR3 reads CASSEKLAGVGEQFF. CDR3 nucleotide sequence: TGTGCCAGCAGTGAGAAACTAGCGGGAGTTGGTGAGCAGTTCTTC. The J gene is TRBJ2-1, the V gene TRBV2; TRBD2 aligns across 11 bases. There are 15 residues in the CDR3. Germline V lookup: CDR1 SNHLY, CDR2 FYNNEI. The junction had 7 bases not matched to a gene; V was cut back by 3 bases and J by 9 bases.

The rearrangement uses TRBV5-4 and TRBJ2-5; possible D gene TRBD1, 5 bases. Germline values: CDR1 SGHNT, CDR2 YYREEE (reference sequence). Trimming cost V 0 bases and J 4 bases, with 10 bases left between them. The CDR3 runs 14 residues. The CDR3 region has the DNA TGTGCCAGCAGCTTGGCCGACAGCTTAGAGACCCAGTACTTC. Its translation is CASSLADSLETQYF.

J is TRBJ1-4 and V is TRBV6-4; possibly TRBD1 for D (6 bases). V lost 0 bases, J lost 8 bases, and 13 bases lay in between. The germline gives CDR1 MRHNA, CDR2 SNTAGT. CDR3 length: 15 amino acids. This chain's CDR3 is CASSDSGGRREKLFF. The CDR3 region has the DNA TGTGCCAGCAGTGACTCGGGGGGGCGGCGGGAAAAACTGTTTTTT.

This chain joins TRBV13 and TRBJ2-1; D could derive from TRBD1 or TRBD2 (5 bases each). The CDR3 runs 16 residues. The germline V gene has CDR1 PRHDT and CDR2 FYEKMQ (reference sequence). Trimming cost V 5 bases and J 1 base, with 15 bases left between them. DNA for the CDR3: TGTGCCAGCAGCCCCCCGAGGGGCGGATCCTACAATGAGCAGTTCTTC. Translation: CASSPPRGGSYNEQFF.

This clone was observed once. V usage is TRBV18 and J usage is TRBJ2-6; D gene unclear. The CDR3 runs 17 residues. In germline, CDR1 is KGHSH, CDR2 LQKENI. The V gene lost 2 bases and the J gene lost 2 bases, with 13 bases spanning the gap. The CDR3 protein is CASSPGKETAGANVLTF. The CDR3 DNA reads TGTGCCAGCTCACCAGGAAAGGAAACAGCTGGGGCCAACGTCCTGACTTTC.

Only a few counts were recorded for this clone. V usage is TRBV7-9 and J usage is TRBJ1-1, with D unclear. The CDR3 consists of 13 residues. The germline V gene has CDR1 SEHNR and CDR2 FQNEAQ (reference sequence). With 7 bases removed from V and 1 base from J, the gap between germline ends came to 10 bases. The CDR3 reads CASTFLENTEAFF. The CDR3 DNA reads as TGTGCCAGCACCTTCTTGGAGAACACTGAAGCTTTCTTT.

This clone was seen just once. The chain combines TRBV25-1 with TRBJ1-1, with 7 bases identical to TRBD1. Germline assignment: CDR1 MGHDK and CDR2 SYGVNS. With 4 bases clipped from V and 3 bases from J, the junction kept 11 bases outside the gene matches. The CDR3 consists of 16 residues. As DNA, the CDR3 is TGTGCCAGCAGTGGCCCTGAGATAACAGGGGACACTGAAGCTTTCTTT. This encodes CASSGPEITGDTEAFF.

The rearrangement joins TRBV29-1 to TRBJ2-3, with TRBD1 identical over 8 bases. After removal of 3 bases from V and 8 bases from J, the junction contained 10 bases not matched to a gene. Germline V gene lookup returns CDR1 SQVTM and CDR2 ANQGSEA. The length of the CDR3 is 14 residues. DNA for the CDR3: TGCAGCGTTGAGGACAGGGATCTCCATGGTACGCAGTATTTT. It translates to CSVEDRDLHGTQYF.

The chain has TRBV10-3 and TRBJ1-1; weak D call: TRBD1 (5 bases). Germline lookup yields CDR1 ENHRY and CDR2 SYGVKD. Trimming removed 6 bases at V and 6 bases at J, with 11 bases between. This CDR3 comprises 12 residues. CDR3 sequence: CAISPTEAEAFF. The DNA of the CDR3 is TGTGCCATCAGCCCGACAGAGGCTGAAGCTTTCTTT.

The chain combines TRBV11-2 with TRBJ1-3, with TRBD1 matching over 9 bases. V shed 4 bases, J shed 8 bases, and the junction held 9 bases outside the gene matches. The CDR3 is 15 amino acids. CDR1 SGHAT and CDR2 FQNNGV come from the germline V gene. Here the CDR3 reads CASSSGTGLRDTIYF. DNA for the CDR3: TGTGCCAGCAGCTCGGGGACAGGGCTGCGAGACACCATATATTTT.

V usage is TRBV11-2 and J usage is TRBJ2-7; TRBD2 matches 8 bases. Germline lookup yields CDR1 SGHAT and CDR2 FQNNGV. CDR3 length: 14 residues. J lost 3 bases, V lost 2 bases, and 3 bases had no gene match. In DNA form, the CDR3 reads TGTGCCAGCAGCTTATTCAGCGGGAGCTACGAGCAGTACTTC. Its protein product is CASSLFSGSYEQYF.

V and J are TRBV20-1 and TRBJ1-2, with no clear D. Trimming left V 2 bases short and J 10 bases short, with 11 bases between. The CDR3 extends over 11 amino acids. Germline values: CDR1 DFQATT, CDR2 SNEGSKA (reference sequence). The CDR3 sequence: CSARPLGSYTF. The CDR3 DNA reads as TGCAGTGCTAGACCCCTAGGGTCCTACACCTTC.

This chain connects TRBV7-8 to TRBJ2-1; 7 nucleotides match TRBD2. J was trimmed by 0 bases and V by 4 bases; bases with no gene match: 0. This CDR3 is built from 14 residues. CDR1 SGHVS and CDR2 FQNEAQ come from the germline V gene. The CDR3 coding sequence is TGTGCCAGCAGCTGGGGGGGCTCCTACAATGAGCAGTTCTTC. Its protein product is CASSWGGSYNEQFF.

The chain combines TRBV15 with TRBJ1-3; D gene unclear. The CDR3 is 19 amino acids. The germline V and J ends were trimmed by 2 bases and 1 base, with 21 bases remaining between them. Germline V gene lookup returns CDR1 LNHNV and CDR2 YYDKDF (reference sequence). The CDR3 here is CATSRPNGFGGDSGNTIYF. CDR3 coding DNA: TGTGCCACCAGCAGACCAAATGGGTTTGGCGGGGATTCTGGAAACACCATATATTTT.

J is TRBJ1-1 and V is TRBV5-5; D gene uncertain. V was trimmed by 3 bases and J by 2 bases, leaving 11 bases between them. Looked up from germline, CDR1 is SGHKS and CDR2 is YYEKEE (reference sequence). CDR3 length equals 14 residues. CDR3 sequence (DNA): TGTGCCAGCAGCTCGGGGTACCTAAACACTGAAGCTTTCTTT. It translates to CASSSGYLNTEAFF.

This chain connects TRBV6-4 to TRBJ1-2, with D possibly being TRBD1 (5 bases). Trimming left V 3 bases short and J 8 bases short, with 10 bases between. Germline V gene data show CDR1 as MRHNA and CDR2 as SNTAGT. CDR3 length: 12 amino acids. This CDR3 is CASSDRQWGYTF. Here the CDR3 DNA reads TGTGCCAGCAGTGATCGACAGTGGGGCTACACCTTC.

This chain uses TRBV14 with TRBJ2-5; no firm D call. This CDR3 is built from 12 residues. Germline CDR1 reads SGHDN; CDR2 reads FVKESK. V was cut by 2 bases and J by 7 bases, with 8 bases left in between. CDR3 region: CASSQTLGTQYF. Here the CDR3 DNA reads TGTGCCAGCAGCCAAACATTAGGGACCCAGTACTTC.

This clone appeared a few times. V gene TRBV5-4 combines with J gene TRBJ1-4, with 7 bases aligning to TRBD1. The CDR3 totals 13 residues. Germline lookup yields CDR1 SGHNT and CDR2 YYREEE (reference sequence). Unmatched junction bases numbered 8, after V lost 7 bases and J lost 8 bases. In DNA form, the CDR3 reads TGTGCCAGCCAACAGGGGAATGAGGAAAAACTGTTTTTT. Its translation is CASQQGNEEKLFF.

With respect to this clone: A far larger clone lies a single base away; this is likely a read error. V is TRBV7-2 and J is TRBJ1-3; D remains unclear. The CDR3 consists of 11 residues. V lost 5 bases and J 2 bases, leaving 1 base between the germline ends. CDR1 and CDR2 (germline): SGHTA, FQGNSA. The CDR3 is CASSPGNTIYF. CDR3 nucleotides: TGTGCCAGCAGCCCTGGAAACACCATATATTTT. Together with reference TRBV7-2 and TRBJ1-3, the CDR3 gives the full variable domain: GAGVSQSPSNKVTEKGKDVELRCDPISGHTALYWYRQSLGQGLEFLIYFQGNSAPDKSGLPSDRFSAERTGGSVSTLTIQRTQQEDSAVYLCASSPGNTIYFGEGSWLTVV.

This sequence joins TRBV5-1 and TRBJ2-7, with D perhaps matching TRBD2 (6 bases). From germline, CDR1 is SGHRS and CDR2 YFSETQ. CDR3 length: 14 residues. Trimming left V 2 bases short and J 4 bases short, with 13 bases between. The CDR3 DNA follows: TGCGCCAGCAGCTTACCGGGAGCTATGTACGAGCAGTACTTC. Amino acid sequence: CASSLPGAMYEQYF.

This clone has only a few counts. This chain links TRBV6-5 with TRBJ1-5, with 7 positions matching TRBD1. V lost 6 bases and J lost 6; bases outside the gene matches: 8. This CDR3 contains 14 residues. Germline CDR1 reads MNHEY; CDR2 reads SVGAGI. The CDR3 DNA reads TGTGCCAGCAGCGGTGATAGGGGGCGTCAGCCCCAGCATTTT. It translates to CASSGDRGRQPQHF.

This chain joins TRBV6-5 and TRBJ2-5; D remains unclear. The CDR3 totals 15 residues. CDR1 is MNHEY, CDR2 SVGAGI, per germline. The V end lost 4 bases, the J end lost 1 base, and 13 bases lay between the germline ends. In DNA, the CDR3 is TGTGCCAGCAGTTCAGTTAGTGGGTCCCAAGAGACCCAGTACTTC. Residues: CASSSVSGSQETQYF.